The present T cell receptor beta chain was sequenced within a study of T cell responses to AZD1222 COVID-19 vaccine. Study-wide results and caveats: Close to half of all spike-specific TCRs reportedly target regions of the variants that are unmutated. Spike as a whole was targeted by vaccine-associated CD4 TCRs, dominant at 160-218 and 743-854. Among those given AZD1222, only six were seropositive at baseline. White British people made up most donors, females outnumbered males, and clonal diversity was possibly underestimated.

The CDR3 runs to 13 residues. The germline CDR1 and CDR2 sequences are LGHDT and YNNKEL (reference sequence). With V trimmed by 2 bases and J by 9 bases, 4 bases remained unmatched. Assay: immunoSEQ multiplex PCR; the TCRdb copy retains only in-frame clones and omits some. Of around 78,000 clones in the sample, roughly nine tenths are singletons; the top ten hold more than 1.2%. Concerning this clone itself: Antigen: not known.

Specimen: peripheral blood, collected 28 days after the second AZD1222 dose. The chain has TRBV3-1 (or the pseudogene TRBV3-2) and TRBJ2-7; 10 bases are shared with TRBD1. This clonotype was sampled from an adult who received the AZD1222 COVID-19 vaccine. The CDR3 reads CASSQSGTGAQYF. The CDR3 bases are TGTGCCAGCAGCCAATCCGGGACAGGGGCGCAGTACTTC.